The entry below gives a single TCR beta chain sequence along with its context. This clone was detected only once. Its specific antigen is unknown. Base qualities are missing; no much larger clone stands one base away. The protocol used for the library was the immunoSEQ multiplex PCR assay. Imported from immuneACCESS, the table was reduced by TCRdb to in-frame sequences with V and J called. These copies leave out some clones; in studies compared against another copy, an unresolved V gene accounts for under half, and the cause of the remainder is not known. The sample yields 100,000 to 150,000 clones; roughly 90% were counted once. Around 40% of the sample rests with the top ten. The source of the sample is a study of control samples from healthy donors and cancer patients (TCRdb year 2020). Measured from the cysteine to the phenylalanine, the CDR3 is 15 residues long. Of the read, only the CDR3 DNA is kept; its 45 bases are in frame from base 1. According to the germline V gene, CDR1 reads SQVTM and CDR2 reads ANQGSEA. From V the trimming removes 7 bases and from J it removes 5 bases, while the gene matches leave 9 bases of the junction unaccounted for.

The chain uses TRBV29-1 and TRBJ2-7; TRBD2 agrees with 15 junctional bases. The receptor's source is a man aged 50 or older in good health. Sequences were obtained from blood. The CDR3 region reads CSALGLAGGMDEQYF. The DNA sequence is TGCAGCGCCTTGGGACTAGCGGGGGGCATGGACGAGCAGTACTTC.